Listed below are T cell receptor beta chains from one sample, sequenced in a study of blood T cells in healthy people across ages. From the 5' RACE reads, TCRdb called clonotypes with MiXCR, one entry per CDR3 protein. The repertoire holds about 780,000 distinct CDR3 sequences, with around half as singletons. The sequenced sample consisted of blood. These receptors were obtained from a man at least 80 years old in good health. Both conserved end residues are part of each CDR3. The D gene is left open where the match is weak. Clone sizes are given selectively: once, few, many, or a class where the clone is expanded.

TGTGCCAGCAGCTCACCGGGGGCGGGAGCTTTACTCAATGAGCAGTTCTTC	CASSSPGAGALLNEQFF	TRBJ2-1	-	TRBV7-3	-
TGTGCCAGCAGAAGGGAAGGGGGCATCTATGGCTACACCTTC	CASRREGGIYGYTF	TRBJ1-2	TRBD1	TRBV25-1	few
TGCAGTGCTCGGAGCTATAGCACAGATACGCAGTATTTT	CSARSYSTDTQYF	TRBJ2-3	-	TRBV20-1	-
TGTGCCAGCAGTCCCTGGACAGTTGGCTACACCTTC	CASSPWTVGYTF	TRBJ1-2	-	TRBV28	once
TGTGCCACCAGTGATTTTGGAGGGAAGGGCCCAGATACGCAGTATTTT	CATSDFGGKGPDTQYF	TRBJ2-3	-	TRBV24-1	-
TGTGCCAGCAGGGACGATCACCCGCCCTACGAGCAGTACTTC	CASRDDHPPYEQYF	TRBJ2-7	-	TRBV6-2/TRBV6-3	-
TGTGCCTGCCACAAGCGGGAGAGGTCCTACAATGAGCAGTACTTC	CACHKRERSYNEQYF	TRBJ2-5	TRBD2	TRBV7-2	-
TGTGCCAGCACCCTTGGAGACAGGGCCAAAAACATTCAGTACTTC	CASTLGDRAKNIQYF	TRBJ2-4	-	TRBV12-3/TRBV12-4	-
TGTGCCTGGAGTGACAGTAGCTCCTACGAGCAGTACTTC	CAWSDSSSYEQYF	TRBJ2-7	-	TRBV30	-
TGTGCCATCAGTGACACGGGACAGCTTGCTGGAAACACCATATATTTT	CAISDTGQLAGNTIYF	TRBJ1-3	TRBD1	TRBV10-3	-
TGTGCCAGCAGTAAAGTTGGGACTAGCGGCACAGATACGCAGTATTTT	CASSKVGTSGTDTQYF	TRBJ2-3	TRBD2	TRBV27	-
TGCGCCAGCAGGGTTGGGTTAGGGGAGAACATTCAGTACTTC	CASRVGLGENIQYF	TRBJ2-4	-	TRBV5-1	-
TGTGCCAGCAGTTACGGTAGGGTAGGTTACGAGCAGTACTTC	CASSYGRVGYEQYF	TRBJ2-7	-	TRBV6-5	many
TGCAGTGCTAGAGAGCGGGAGTACGAGCAGTACTTC	CSAREREYEQYF	TRBJ2-7	TRBD2	TRBV20-1	many
TGTGCCAGCAGCTCCGCCCCGACTAGCGGGATGCCCGGGGAGCTGTTTTTT	CASSSAPTSGMPGELFF	TRBJ2-2	TRBD2	TRBV7-3	few
TGTGCCAGCAGTTCGACCGGGACGGGGGGAGAGACCCAGTACTTC	CASSSTGTGGETQYF	TRBJ2-5	TRBD2	TRBV28	many
TGTGCCAGCAGGCAACACGGGACTAGCGGTTACGAGCAGTACTTC	CASRQHGTSGYEQYF	TRBJ2-7	TRBD2	TRBV12-3/TRBV12-4	few